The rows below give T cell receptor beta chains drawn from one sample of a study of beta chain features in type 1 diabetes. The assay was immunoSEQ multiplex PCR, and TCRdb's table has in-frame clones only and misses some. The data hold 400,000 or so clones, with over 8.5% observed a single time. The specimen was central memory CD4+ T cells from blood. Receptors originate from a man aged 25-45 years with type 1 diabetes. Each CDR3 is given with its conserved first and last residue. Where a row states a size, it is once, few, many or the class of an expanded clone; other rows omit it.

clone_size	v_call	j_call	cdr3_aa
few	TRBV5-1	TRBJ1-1	CASSLDIHAEAFF
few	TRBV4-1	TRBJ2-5	CASSQVLLETQYF
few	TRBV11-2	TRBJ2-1	CASSGRSPSSYNEQFF
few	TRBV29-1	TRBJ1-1	CSVGGTLGTEAFF
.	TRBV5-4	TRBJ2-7	CASSLAVGGSYEQYF
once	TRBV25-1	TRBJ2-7	CASSPVTYEQYF
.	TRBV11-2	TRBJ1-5	CASSVPSQPQHF
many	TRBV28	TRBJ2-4	CASSPPGLRNKNIQYF
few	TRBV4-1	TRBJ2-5	CASSWGVTQETQYF
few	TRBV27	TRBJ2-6	CASSLRGTGEGYKSSGANVLTF
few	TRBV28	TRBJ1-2	CASSPPGQGFGYTF
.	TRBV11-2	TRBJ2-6	CASSWDNSGANVLTF
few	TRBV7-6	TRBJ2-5	CASSLDSGLGGTQYF
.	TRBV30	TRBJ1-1	CAWSDKGTNTEAFF
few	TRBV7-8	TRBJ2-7	CASSRAAASYEQYF